These 26 T cell receptor beta chains were all obtained from the same sample, sequenced in a study of T-cell memory formation after mild COVID-19. TCRdb ran MiXCR on the 5' RACE reads and lists one entry per CDR3 protein. The table records a few hundred thousand distinct CDR3 sequences, around 25% of them present only once. Sequencing input: PBMCs or a T cell subset sorted from them (not recorded which). The receptors stem from an adult woman who had mild COVID-19 (a few samples of this study predate the infection). Cell type and time point are not known.

The chain recombines TRBV24-1 with TRBJ2-3; D is unresolved. V shed 1 base and J shed 7 bases, with 2 bases lying between them. From germline, CDR1 is KGHDR and CDR2 SFDVKD. The CDR3 runs 11 residues. CDR3 coding DNA: TGTGCCACCAGTGATTTAAATACGCAGTATTTT. Translated: CATSDLNTQYF.

This clonotype came up a few times. The chain employs TRBV6-6 and TRBJ2-1; 7 bases align to TRBD1. CDR1 and CDR2 from the germline V gene are MNHNY and SVGAGI (reference sequence). V shed 1 base, J shed 12 bases, and the junction held 6 bases outside the gene matches. The CDR3 sequence is 13 residues long. The CDR3 sequence: CASSYYDRVAQFF. The CDR3 DNA reads as TGTGCCAGCAGTTACTACGACAGGGTGGCGCAGTTCTTC.

At least ten counts were recorded for this clonotype. In DNA form, the CDR3 reads TGTGCCTGGACCGCAGGGTACAATGAGCAGTTCTTC. It is translated as CAWTAGYNEQFF. V usage is TRBV30 and J usage is TRBJ2-1, with D possibly being TRBD1 (5 bases). CDR3 length equals 12 residues. Germline values: CDR1 GTSNPN, CDR2 SVGIG (reference sequence). The germline V and J ends were trimmed by 4 bases and 4 bases, with 8 bases remaining between them. Combining the CDR3 with reference TRBV30 and TRBJ2-1 gives the whole variable domain SQTIHQWPATLVQPVGSPLSLECTVEGTSNPNLYWYRQAAGRGLQLLFYSVGIGQISSEVPQNLSASRPQDRQFILSSKKLLLSDSGFYLCAWTAGYNEQFFGPGTRLTVL.

Only a few counts were recorded for this clonotype. The chain joins TRBV5-1 to TRBJ2-7; tentative D call: TRBD1 (7 bases). This CDR3 region has 14 residues. Germline CDR1 and CDR2: SGHRS and YFSETQ. V lost 0 bases and J lost 6, with 13 bases in between. CDR3 coding DNA: TGCGCCAGCAGCTTGGAGAGTCAGGGGGGCGAGCAGTACTTC. Translated: CASSLESQGGEQYF.

V and J are TRBV7-2 and TRBJ1-2, with 7 nucleotides matching TRBD1. Germline CDR1 is SGHTA and CDR2 is FQGNSA. This CDR3 has 12 amino acids. J lost 7 bases, V lost 3 bases, and 2 bases had no gene match. The CDR3 DNA sequence: TGTGCCAGCAGCTTCGACAGGGCTGGCTACACCTTC. Translated: CASSFDRAGYTF.

Only a few counts were recorded for this clonotype. The chain employs TRBV20-1 and TRBJ2-3; D is undetermined. Trimming took 2 bases from V and 2 from J, leaving 14 bases between them. The CDR3 length is 15 residues. The germline gives CDR1 DFQATT, CDR2 SNEGSKA (reference sequence). In nucleotides, the CDR3 is TGCAGTGCTAGATTAGTAAGAACTTTCACAGATACGCAGTATTTT. Amino acids: CSARLVRTFTDTQYF.

The chain combines TRBV20-1 with TRBJ2-1; D is uncertain. CDR3 length: 12 residues. Germline assignment: CDR1 DFQATT and CDR2 SNEGSKA (reference sequence). The germline V and J ends were trimmed by 1 base and 3 bases, with 4 bases remaining between them. This CDR3 is CSARGNYNEQFF. CDR3 coding DNA: TGCAGTGCTAGAGGCAACTACAATGAGCAGTTCTTC.

The chain has TRBV19 and TRBJ2-3, with 7 bases matching TRBD1. The CDR3 has 16 amino acids. The germline V gene encodes CDR1 LNHDA and CDR2 SQIVND (reference sequence). The J segment lost 5 bases and the V segment lost 5 bases, leaving 13 bases of the junction unmatched. The CDR3 loop reads CASSRTGAPSEDTQYF. For the CDR3, the DNA is TGTGCCAGTAGTCGCACAGGGGCCCCCTCGGAAGATACGCAGTATTTT.

This sequence joins TRBV28 and TRBJ2-1; 8 positions agree with TRBD2. CDR3 size: 17 residues. The J segment lost 7 bases and the V segment lost 2 bases, leaving 13 bases of the junction unmatched. CDR1 and CDR2 (germline): MDHEN, SYDVKM. CDR3 sequence: CASSLEWRAGGGNEQFF. DNA of the CDR3: TGTGCCAGCAGTTTAGAATGGAGGGCGGGGGGAGGAAATGAGCAGTTCTTC.

This clonotype was detected only a few times. The rearrangement joins TRBV7-2 to TRBJ2-5, with 9 bases fitting TRBD2. Germline CDR1 reads SGHTA; CDR2 reads FQGNSA. V was pared by 0 bases and J by 5 bases, with 7 bases of the junction left unmatched. CDR3 length: 16 amino acids. In DNA form, the CDR3 reads TGTGCCAGCAGCTTAGCGTGGGGGCTAGCGGGGGAGACCCAGTACTTC. Amino acid sequence: CASSLAWGLAGETQYF.

The chain combines TRBV6-2 or TRBV6-3 with TRBJ2-7; D remains unclear. The CDR3 covers 15 residues. Germline lookup yields CDR1 MNHEY and CDR2 SVGEGT. Trimming took 0 bases from V and 2 from J, leaving 11 bases between them. The CDR3 region is CASSYSTGPPYEQYF. CDR3 sequence (DNA): TGTGCCAGCAGTTACTCGACCGGGCCCCCCTACGAGCAGTACTTC.

CDR3 nucleotide sequence: TGTGCCAGCAGCGGATCGGCTCAGCCCCAGCATTTT. Protein: CASSGSAQPQHF. V usage is TRBV7-4 and J usage is TRBJ1-5; D remains ambiguous. Per the germline V gene, CDR1 is SGHVT and CDR2 is SQSDAQ. The CDR3 runs to 12 residues. The V and J ends lost 5 bases and 6 bases respectively, with 8 bases between them.

This clonotype was seen a few times. This chain joins TRBV7-2 and TRBJ2-7; maybe TRBD1 (5 bases). CDR1 and CDR2 from the germline V gene are SGHTA and FQGNSA. This CDR3 is 14 amino acids long. The V and J ends lost 3 bases and 0 bases respectively, with 9 bases between them. Here the CDR3 reads CASSLYRSSYEQYF. The CDR3 nucleotides read TGTGCCAGCAGCTTGTACAGGAGCTCCTACGAGCAGTACTTC. Together with reference TRBV7-2 and TRBJ2-7, the CDR3 gives the full variable domain: GAGVSQSPSNKVTEKGKDVELRCDPISGHTALYWYRQSLGQGLEFLIYFQGNSAPDKSGLPSDRFSAERTGGSVSTLTIQRTQQEDSAVYLCASSLYRSSYEQYFGPGTRLTVT.

The rearrangement links TRBV2 to TRBJ2-3, with 7 nucleotides matching TRBD2. Trimming took 8 bases from V and 9 from J; bases not matched to a gene: 2. Germline-derived CDR1 and CDR2 are SNHLY and FYNNEI. The CDR3 totals 10 residues. CDR3 sequence reads: CASGEGTQYF. CDR3 DNA sequence: TGTGCCAGCGGGGAGGGGACGCAGTATTTT.

The chain couples TRBV15 to TRBJ2-7; 7 bases agree with TRBD1. This CDR3 is built from 13 residues. Trimming took 5 bases from V and 0 from J; bases not matched to a gene: 1. CDR1 is LNHNV, CDR2 YYDKDF, per germline (reference sequence). The CDR3 bases are TGTGCCACCAGCCGGGACAGCTCCTACGAGCAGTACTTC. Translating it yields CATSRDSSYEQYF.

A few counts support this clonotype. The chain links TRBV19 to TRBJ2-2, with D unresolved. V lost 5 bases and J 3 bases, leaving 16 bases between the germline ends. The length of the CDR3 is 16 residues. Germline V CDR1 and CDR2: LNHDA, SQIVND (reference sequence). CDR3 loop: CASSPSTPLYTGELFF. The CDR3, as DNA: TGTGCCAGTAGTCCATCGACACCACTTTACACCGGGGAGCTGTTTTTT. Filled out from reference TRBV19 and TRBJ2-2, the complete variable domain reads DGGITQSPKYLFRKEGQNVTLSCEQNLNHDAMYWYRQDPGQGLRLIYYSQIVNDFQKGDIAEGYSVSREKKESFPLTVTSAQKNPTAFYLCASSPSTPLYTGELFFGEGSRLTVL.

The gene calls are TRBV3-1 and TRBJ2-7, with 7 bases identical to TRBD1. CDR1 and CDR2 from the germline V gene are LGHDT and YNNKEL (reference sequence). The junction had 17 bases not matched to a gene; V was cut back by 5 bases and J by 4 bases. The CDR3 extends over 17 amino acids. CDR3 in amino acids: CASSRRLTGTGAYEQYF. CDR3 bases: TGTGCCAGCAGCAGAAGGCTTACCGGCACAGGGGCATACGAGCAGTACTTC.

V is TRBV20-1 and J is TRBJ2-7; 9 positions agree with TRBD2. V lost 3 bases, J lost 3 bases, and 3 bases stayed unmatched. Per germline, CDR1 DFQATT and CDR2 SNEGSKA (reference sequence). This CDR3 has 13 residues. The CDR3 spells CSASGAGGYEQYF. As DNA, the CDR3 is TGCAGTGCTAGTGGAGCGGGGGGCTACGAGCAGTACTTC.

This chain connects TRBV5-1 to TRBJ2-1, with 7 bases fitting TRBD2. The germline V gene has CDR1 SGHRS and CDR2 YFSETQ. The ends lost 6 bases at V and 0 bases at J; junction bases unmatched: 6. The CDR3 runs to 15 residues. CDR3 protein: CASTMGGSSYNEQFF. CDR3 DNA: TGCGCCAGCACTATGGGGGGGAGCTCCTACAATGAGCAGTTCTTC. Full variable domain (remainder filled in from reference TRBV5-1 and TRBJ2-1): KAGVTQTPRYLIKTRGQQVTLSCSPISGHRSVSWYQQTPGQGLQFLFEYFSETQRNKGNFPGRFSGRQFSNSRSEMNVSTLELGDSALYLCASTMGGSSYNEQFFGPGTRLTVL.

The CDR3 here is CSATSLGTGRIGELFF. The CDR3, as DNA: TGCAGCGCCACAAGCCTCGGGACAGGGCGTATCGGGGAGCTGTTTTTT. The chain couples TRBV29-1 to TRBJ2-2, with 9 bases matching TRBD1. The germline CDR1 and CDR2 sequences are SQVTM and ANQGSEA. V dropped 7 bases and J dropped 7; count of bases not matched to a gene: 16. The CDR3 totals 16 residues.

The CDR3 sequence is CASSYSTGDSYEQYF. The CDR3 coding sequence is TGTGCCAGCAGTTACTCGACAGGGGACTCCTACGAGCAGTACTTC. This sequence joins TRBV6-6 and TRBJ2-7, with 8 bases identical to TRBD1. V shed 0 bases and J 0 bases; nucleotides not matched to a gene: 1. This CDR3 comprises 15 residues. From germline, CDR1 is MNHNY and CDR2 SVGAGI (reference sequence).

This clonotype was detected a few times. V is TRBV12-5 and J is TRBJ2-3; 11 bases line up with TRBD2. V shed 8 bases and J 6 bases; nucleotides not matched to a gene: 4. Per germline, CDR1 LGHNT and CDR2 FRNRAP. This CDR3 has 13 residues. CDR3 nucleotide sequence: TGTGCTAGTCGTCCTAGCGGGGGGGATACGCAGTATTTT. It yields the protein CASRPSGGDTQYF. Looking up the rest from reference TRBV12-5 and TRBJ2-3 gives the full variable domain: DARVTQTPRHKVTEMGQEVTMRCQPILGHNTVFWYRQTMMQGLELLAYFRNRAPLDDSGMPKDRFSAEMPDATLATLKIQPSEPRDSAVYFCASRPSGGDTQYFGPGTRLTVL.

The V and J genes are TRBV14 and TRBJ1-2, with D hard to call. Trimming removed 3 bases at V and 5 bases at J, with 19 bases between. This CDR3 spans 16 amino acids. The germline gives CDR1 SGHDN, CDR2 FVKESK. In nucleotides, the CDR3 is TGTGCCAGCAGCCATCCCTCAAAGGGAAAACTATATGGCTACACCTTC. It translates to CASSHPSKGKLYGYTF.

The chain combines TRBV5-1 with TRBJ2-7; D is ambiguous. The CDR3 contains 15 residues. The germline CDR1 and CDR2 sequences are SGHRS and YFSETQ. The ends were cut back, 0 bases at V and 0 bases at J, with 10 bases in the middle. In DNA form, the CDR3 reads TGCGCCAGCAGCTTGGTACTTTCAACCTCCTACGAGCAGTACTTC. As protein: CASSLVLSTSYEQYF.

The rearrangement links TRBV5-5 to TRBJ2-1; D is uncertain. Between the trimmed V and J ends, which lost 0 bases and 3 bases, there was a span of 10 bases. CDR3 length equals 15 residues. Germline V CDR1 and CDR2: SGHKS, YYEKEE (reference sequence). The CDR3 DNA follows: TGTGCCAGCAGCTTGGGAGAGGTCCACTACAATGAGCAGTTCTTC. Its protein is CASSLGEVHYNEQFF.

This clonotype was found a few times. This chain links TRBV9 with TRBJ2-7; D remains ambiguous. The V end was cut by 1 base, the J end by 2 bases, with 13 bases between. CDR3 length: 15 residues. The V gene's germline CDR1 is SGDLS and CDR2 YYNGEE. As DNA, the CDR3 is TGTGCCAGCAGCGTAATACCCACCCCCACCTACGAGCAGTACTTC. This translates into CASSVIPTPTYEQYF.